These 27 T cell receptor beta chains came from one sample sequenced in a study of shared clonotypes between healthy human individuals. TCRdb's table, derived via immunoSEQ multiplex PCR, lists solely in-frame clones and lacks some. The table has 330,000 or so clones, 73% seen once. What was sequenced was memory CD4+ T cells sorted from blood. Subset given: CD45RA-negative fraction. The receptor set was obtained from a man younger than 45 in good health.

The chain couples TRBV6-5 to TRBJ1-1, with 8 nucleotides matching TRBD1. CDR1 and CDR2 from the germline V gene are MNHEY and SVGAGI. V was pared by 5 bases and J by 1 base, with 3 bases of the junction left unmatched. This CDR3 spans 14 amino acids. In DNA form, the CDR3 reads TGTGCCAGCAGTAGAGGACAGGGGAACACTGAAGCTTTCTTT. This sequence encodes CASSRGQGNTEAFF.

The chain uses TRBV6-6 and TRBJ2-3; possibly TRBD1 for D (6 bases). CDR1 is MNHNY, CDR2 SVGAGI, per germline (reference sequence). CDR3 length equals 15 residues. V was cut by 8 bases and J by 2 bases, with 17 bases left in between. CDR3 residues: CASLDSRPHTDTQYF. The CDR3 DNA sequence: TGTGCCAGCTTGGACAGCCGCCCCCACACAGATACGCAGTATTTT.

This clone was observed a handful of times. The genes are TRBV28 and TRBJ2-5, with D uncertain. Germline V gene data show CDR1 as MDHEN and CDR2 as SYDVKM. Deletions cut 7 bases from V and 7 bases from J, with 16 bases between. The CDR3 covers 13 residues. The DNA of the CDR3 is TGTGCCAGCAAAACCGCAGGTGATAGGACCCAGTACTTC. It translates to CASKTAGDRTQYF.

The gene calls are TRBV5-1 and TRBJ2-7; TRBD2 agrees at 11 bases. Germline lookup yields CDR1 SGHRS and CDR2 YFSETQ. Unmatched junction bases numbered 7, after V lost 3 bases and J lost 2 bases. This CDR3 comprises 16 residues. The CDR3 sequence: CASSWTLAGGAYEQYF. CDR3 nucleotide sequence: TGCGCCAGCAGCTGGACTCTAGCGGGAGGCGCCTACGAGCAGTACTTC.

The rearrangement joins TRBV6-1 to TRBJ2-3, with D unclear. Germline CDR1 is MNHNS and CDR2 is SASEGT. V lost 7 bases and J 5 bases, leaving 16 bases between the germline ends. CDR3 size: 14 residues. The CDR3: CASTQEVHGDTQYF. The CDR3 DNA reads TGTGCCAGCACCCAAGAGGTACACGGAGATACGCAGTATTTT.

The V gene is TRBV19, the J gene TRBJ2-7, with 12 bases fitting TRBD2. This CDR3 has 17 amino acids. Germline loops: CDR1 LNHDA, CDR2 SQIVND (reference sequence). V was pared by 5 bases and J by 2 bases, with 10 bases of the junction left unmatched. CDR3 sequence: CASSPRKLAGGTYEQYF. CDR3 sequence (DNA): TGTGCCAGTAGTCCCCGAAAACTAGCGGGAGGTACCTACGAGCAGTACTTC.

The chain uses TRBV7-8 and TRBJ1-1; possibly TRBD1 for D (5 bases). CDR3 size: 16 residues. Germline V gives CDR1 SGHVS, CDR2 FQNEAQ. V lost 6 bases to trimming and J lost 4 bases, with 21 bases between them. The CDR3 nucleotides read TGTGCCAGCAGTCGACAGTTAGCGGCCCCGGTCACTGAAGCTTTCTTT. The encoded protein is CASSRQLAAPVTEAFF. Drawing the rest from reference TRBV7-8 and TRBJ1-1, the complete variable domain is GAGVSQSPRYKVAKRGQDVALRCDPISGHVSLFWYQQALGQGPEFLTYFQNEAQLDKSGLPSDRFFAERPEGSVSTLKIQRTQQEDSAVYLCASSRQLAAPVTEAFFGQGTRLTVV.

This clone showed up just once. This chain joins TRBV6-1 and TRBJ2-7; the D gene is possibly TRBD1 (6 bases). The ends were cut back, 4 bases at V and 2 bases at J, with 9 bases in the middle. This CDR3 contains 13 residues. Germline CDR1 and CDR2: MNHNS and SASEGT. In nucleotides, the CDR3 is TGTGCCAGCAGTGGAGGACAGACCTACGAGCAGTACTTC. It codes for CASSGGQTYEQYF.

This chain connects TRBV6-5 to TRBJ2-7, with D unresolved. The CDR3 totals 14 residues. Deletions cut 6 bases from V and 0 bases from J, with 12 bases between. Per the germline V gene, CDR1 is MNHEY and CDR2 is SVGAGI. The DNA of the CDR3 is TGTGCCAGCAGACCTTCCATGGCCTCCTACGAGCAGTACTTC. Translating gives CASRPSMASYEQYF.

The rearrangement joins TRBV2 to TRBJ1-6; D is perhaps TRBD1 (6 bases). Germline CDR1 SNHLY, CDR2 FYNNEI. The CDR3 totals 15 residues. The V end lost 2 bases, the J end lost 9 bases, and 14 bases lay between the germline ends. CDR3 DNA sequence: TGTGCCAGCAGTGAAAGTGCGGCAGGGGCTTCACCCCTCCACTTT. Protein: CASSESAAGASPLHF.

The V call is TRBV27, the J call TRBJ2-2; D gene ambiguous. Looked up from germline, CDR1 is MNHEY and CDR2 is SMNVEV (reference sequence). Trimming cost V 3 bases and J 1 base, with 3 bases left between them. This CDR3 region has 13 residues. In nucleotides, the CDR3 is TGTGCCAGCAGTTTTTGGAACACCGGGGAGCTGTTTTTT. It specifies CASSFWNTGELFF.

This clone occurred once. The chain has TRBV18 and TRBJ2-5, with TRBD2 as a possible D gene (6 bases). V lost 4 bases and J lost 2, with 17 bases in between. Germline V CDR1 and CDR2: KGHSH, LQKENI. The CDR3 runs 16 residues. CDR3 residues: CASSRTPGRKQETQYF. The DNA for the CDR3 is TGTGCCAGCTCACGTACCCCAGGGAGGAAGCAAGAGACCCAGTACTTC.

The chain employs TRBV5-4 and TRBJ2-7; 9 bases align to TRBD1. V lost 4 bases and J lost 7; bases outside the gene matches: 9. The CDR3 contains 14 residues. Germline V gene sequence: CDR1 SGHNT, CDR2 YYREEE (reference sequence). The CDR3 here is CASSRTGVLWEQYF. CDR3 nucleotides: TGTGCCAGCAGCAGGACAGGGGTCCTTTGGGAGCAGTACTTC.

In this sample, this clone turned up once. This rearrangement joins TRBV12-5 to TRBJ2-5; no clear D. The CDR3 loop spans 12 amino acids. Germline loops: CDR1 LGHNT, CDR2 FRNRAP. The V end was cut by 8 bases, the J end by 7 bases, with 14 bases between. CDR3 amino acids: CASSPTWGTQYF. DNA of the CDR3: TGTGCTAGTTCCCCGACATGGGGGACCCAGTACTTC. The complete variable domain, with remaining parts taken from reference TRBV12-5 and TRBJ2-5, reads DARVTQTPRHKVTEMGQEVTMRCQPILGHNTVFWYRQTMMQGLELLAYFRNRAPLDDSGMPKDRFSAEMPDATLATLKIQPSEPRDSAVYFCASSPTWGTQYFGPGTRLLVL.

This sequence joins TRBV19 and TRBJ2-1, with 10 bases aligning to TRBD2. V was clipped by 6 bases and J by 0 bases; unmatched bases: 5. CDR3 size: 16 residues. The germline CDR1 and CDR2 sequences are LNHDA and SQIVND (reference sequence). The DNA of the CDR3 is TGTGCCAGTAGCAGCCCTAGCGGGAGCTCCTACAATGAGCAGTTCTTC. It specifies CASSSPSGSSYNEQFF.

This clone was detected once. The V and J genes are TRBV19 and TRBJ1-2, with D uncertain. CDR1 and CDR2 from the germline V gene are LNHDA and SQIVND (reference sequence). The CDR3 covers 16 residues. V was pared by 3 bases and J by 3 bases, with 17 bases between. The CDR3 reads CASSIGPMAADYGYTF. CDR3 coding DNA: TGTGCCAGTAGTATTGGTCCCATGGCGGCAGACTATGGCTACACCTTC.

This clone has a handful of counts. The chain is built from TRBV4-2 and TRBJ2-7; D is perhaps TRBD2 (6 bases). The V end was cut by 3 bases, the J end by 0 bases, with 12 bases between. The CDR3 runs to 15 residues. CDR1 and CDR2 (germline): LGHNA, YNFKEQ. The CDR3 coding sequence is TGTGCCAGCAGCCAGGAAGCGGGCAGCTCCTACGAGCAGTACTTC. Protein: CASSQEAGSSYEQYF.

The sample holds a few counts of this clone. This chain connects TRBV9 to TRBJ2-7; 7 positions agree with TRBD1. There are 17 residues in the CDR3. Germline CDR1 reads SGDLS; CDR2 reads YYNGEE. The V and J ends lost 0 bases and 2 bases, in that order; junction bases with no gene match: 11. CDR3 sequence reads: CASSVEPRTGVPYEQYF. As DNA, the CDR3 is TGTGCCAGCAGCGTAGAGCCAAGGACAGGAGTCCCCTACGAGCAGTACTTC.

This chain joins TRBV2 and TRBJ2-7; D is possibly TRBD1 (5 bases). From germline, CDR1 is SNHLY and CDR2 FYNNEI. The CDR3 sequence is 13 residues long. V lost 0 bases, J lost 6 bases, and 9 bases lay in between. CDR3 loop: CASSEADQGEQYF. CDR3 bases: TGTGCCAGCAGTGAAGCGGACCAGGGCGAGCAGTACTTC.

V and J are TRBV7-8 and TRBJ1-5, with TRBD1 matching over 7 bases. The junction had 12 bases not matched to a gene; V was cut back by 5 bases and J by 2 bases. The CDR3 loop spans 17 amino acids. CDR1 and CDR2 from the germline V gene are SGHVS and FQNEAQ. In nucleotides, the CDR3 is TGTGCCAGCAGCCCTCGTTACAGGGGAGGGGGCAATCAGCCCCAGCATTTT. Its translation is CASSPRYRGGGNQPQHF.

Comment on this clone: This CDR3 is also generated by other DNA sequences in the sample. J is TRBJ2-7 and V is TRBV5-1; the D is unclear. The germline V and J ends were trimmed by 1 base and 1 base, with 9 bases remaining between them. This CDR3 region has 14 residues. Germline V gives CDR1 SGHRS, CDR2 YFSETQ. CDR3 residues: CASSLSGSSYEQYF. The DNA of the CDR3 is TGCGCCAGCAGCTTGTCGGGCAGTTCCTACGAGCAGTACTTC.

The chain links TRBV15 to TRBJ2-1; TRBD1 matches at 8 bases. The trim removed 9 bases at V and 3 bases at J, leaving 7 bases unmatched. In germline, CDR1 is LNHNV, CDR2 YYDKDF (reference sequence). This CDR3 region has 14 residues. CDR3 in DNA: TGTGCCACGCAAGCAGGGGGCGGCTACAATGAGCAGTTCTTC. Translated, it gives CATQAGGGYNEQFF.

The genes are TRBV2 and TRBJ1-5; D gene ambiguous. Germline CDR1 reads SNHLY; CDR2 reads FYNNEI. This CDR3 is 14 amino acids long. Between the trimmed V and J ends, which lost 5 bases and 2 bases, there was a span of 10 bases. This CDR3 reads CASSPEAGNQPQHF. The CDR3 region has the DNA TGTGCCAGCAGTCCGGAGGCAGGCAATCAGCCCCAGCATTTT.

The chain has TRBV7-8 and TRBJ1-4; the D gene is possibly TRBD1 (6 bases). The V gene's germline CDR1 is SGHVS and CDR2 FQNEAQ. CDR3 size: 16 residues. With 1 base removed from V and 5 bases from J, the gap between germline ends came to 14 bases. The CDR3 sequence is CASSLGAAGTNEKLFF. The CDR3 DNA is TGTGCCAGCAGCTTAGGGGCAGCAGGGACAAATGAAAAACTGTTTTTT. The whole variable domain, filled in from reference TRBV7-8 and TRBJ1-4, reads GAGVSQSPRYKVAKRGQDVALRCDPISGHVSLFWYQQALGQGPEFLTYFQNEAQLDKSGLPSDRFFAERPEGSVSTLKIQRTQQEDSAVYLCASSLGAAGTNEKLFFGSGTQLSVL.

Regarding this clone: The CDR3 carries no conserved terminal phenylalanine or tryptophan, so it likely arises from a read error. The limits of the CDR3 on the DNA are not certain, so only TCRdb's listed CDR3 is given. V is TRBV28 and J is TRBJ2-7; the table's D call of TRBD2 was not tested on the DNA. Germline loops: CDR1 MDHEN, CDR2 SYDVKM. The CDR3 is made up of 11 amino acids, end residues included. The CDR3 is CASSSSGLSSL.

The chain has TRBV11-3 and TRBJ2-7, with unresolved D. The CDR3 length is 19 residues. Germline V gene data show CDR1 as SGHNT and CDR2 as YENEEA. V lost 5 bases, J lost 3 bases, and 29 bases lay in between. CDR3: CASSHPRTFRHVIDYEQYF. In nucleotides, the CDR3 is TGTGCCAGCAGCCATCCCCGGACGTTCCGACACGTTATCGACTACGAGCAGTACTTC.

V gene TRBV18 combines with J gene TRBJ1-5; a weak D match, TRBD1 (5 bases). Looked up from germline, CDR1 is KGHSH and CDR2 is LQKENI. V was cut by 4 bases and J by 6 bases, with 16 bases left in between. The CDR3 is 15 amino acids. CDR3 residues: CASSHEGLKGQPQHF. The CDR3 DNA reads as TGTGCCAGCTCACATGAGGGGTTGAAAGGTCAGCCCCAGCATTTT.